Shown below are 15 T cell receptor beta chains from a single sample sequenced in a study of OX40 agonist ivuxolimab in advanced cancers. TCRdb keeps only in-frame clones here, not all; method: immunoSEQ multiplex PCR. The sample lists roughly 80,000 clones, around 92% seen once, with around 2.5% in the top ten. The material sequenced was CD4+ or CD8+ T cells sorted from blood, taken in a trial of the OX40 agonist ivuxolimab. These receptors originate from an adult with an advanced solid tumor such as melanoma, head and neck, liver or kidney cancer.

J is TRBJ2-7 and V is TRBV27, with TRBD2 matching over 9 bases. CDR1 and CDR2 from the germline V gene are MNHEY and SMNVEV (reference sequence). With V trimmed by 5 bases and J by 3 bases, 5 bases remained unmatched. This CDR3 is built from 14 residues. DNA for the CDR3: TGTGCCAGCAGTCGGCTAGCGGGGCGCTACGAGCAGTACTTC. Translated: CASSRLAGRYEQYF.

The rearrangement links TRBV7-9 to TRBJ2-1, with D maybe TRBD2 (5 bases). The CDR3 is 16 amino acids. CDR1 SEHNR and CDR2 FQNEAQ come from the germline V gene (reference sequence). The ends were cut back, 5 bases at V and 6 bases at J, with 20 bases in the middle. Here the CDR3 DNA reads TGTGCCAGCAGCACTAGGACCCCCGGTGCTGGCAATGAGCAGTTCTTC. This translates into CASSTRTPGAGNEQFF.

The chain recombines TRBV5-1 with TRBJ2-3; possible D gene TRBD2, 5 bases. The CDR3 covers 16 residues. CDR1 and CDR2 (germline): SGHRS, YFSETQ. Between the trimmed V and J ends, which lost 0 bases and 0 bases, there was a span of 11 bases. CDR3 region: CASSLVPSLSTDTQYF. The CDR3 coding sequence is TGCGCCAGCAGCTTGGTTCCTAGCCTTAGCACAGATACGCAGTATTTT.

The gene calls are TRBV7-9 and TRBJ2-3; D is perhaps TRBD2 (6 bases). The germline gives CDR1 SEHNR, CDR2 FQNEAQ (reference sequence). Trimming cost V 11 bases and J 0 bases, with 12 bases left between them. The CDR3 sequence is 13 residues long. The CDR3 here is CAGGEDSTDTQYF. The CDR3 DNA is TGTGCCGGAGGGGAAGATAGCACAGATACGCAGTATTTT.

V usage is TRBV30 and J usage is TRBJ1-4, with D uncertain. V was shortened by 0 bases and J by 8 bases, with 10 bases between the two germline ends. Germline values: CDR1 GTSNPN, CDR2 SVGIG (reference sequence). The CDR3 extends over 13 amino acids. The CDR3 protein is CAWSVGFEEKLFF. The DNA for the CDR3 is TGTGCCTGGAGTGTAGGTTTTGAGGAAAAACTGTTTTTT. The variable domain in full, with the rest retrieved from reference TRBV30 and TRBJ1-4, is SQTIHQWPATLVQPVGSPLSLECTVEGTSNPNLYWYRQAAGRGLQLLFYSVGIGQISSEVPQNLSASRPQDRQFILSSKKLLLSDSGFYLCAWSVGFEEKLFFGSGTQLSVL.

This chain links TRBV6-5 with TRBJ1-1; D remains ambiguous. Trimming shortened V by 2 bases and J by 5 bases, and 9 bases separated the two germline ends. The germline V gene has CDR1 MNHEY and CDR2 SVGAGI. This CDR3 contains 13 residues. The CDR3 DNA sequence: TGTGCCAGCAGTTACAATAGAGCGACTGAAGCTTTCTTT. Amino acids: CASSYNRATEAFF.

V is TRBV5-4 and J is TRBJ2-7; tentatively, D is TRBD2 (6 bases). V was shortened by 0 bases and J by 3 bases, with 10 bases between the two germline ends. The CDR3 has 14 amino acids. The germline CDR1 and CDR2 sequences are SGHNT and YYREEE (reference sequence). CDR3 loop: CASSLDSGGYEQYF. The CDR3 nucleotides are TGTGCCAGCAGCTTGGATTCCGGGGGCTACGAGCAGTACTTC.

V gene TRBV2 combines with J gene TRBJ1-2, with 7 bases fitting TRBD1. The CDR3 is 13 amino acids. CDR1 and CDR2 (germline): SNHLY, FYNNEI. V was pared by 3 bases and J by 4 bases, with 2 bases of the junction left unmatched. The CDR3 sequence: CASSEGQSYGYTF. The CDR3, as DNA: TGTGCCAGCAGTGAGGGACAGTCCTATGGCTACACCTTC. Drawing the rest from reference TRBV2 and TRBJ1-2, the complete variable domain is EPEVTQTPSHQVTQMGQEVILRCVPISNHLYFYWYRQILGQKVEFLVSFYNNEISEKSEIFDDQFSVERPDGSNFTLKIRSTKLEDSAMYFCASSEGQSYGYTFGSGTRLTVV.

The count of this clone is one. V is TRBV5-4 and J is TRBJ2-1; D is unclear. The CDR3 length is 13 residues. The V gene lost 2 bases and the J gene lost 5 bases, with 8 bases spanning the gap. CDR1 SGHNT and CDR2 YYREEE come from the germline V gene (reference sequence). The chain's CDR3 is CASSFGPNNEQFF. The CDR3 DNA reads TGTGCCAGCAGCTTCGGACCAAACAATGAGCAGTTCTTC.

This clone was counted once. The rearrangement uses TRBV29-1 and TRBJ1-1; possible D gene TRBD1, 5 bases. The CDR3 has 14 amino acids. Germline CDR1 SQVTM, CDR2 ANQGSEA. V lost 7 bases to trimming and J lost 1 base, with 16 bases between them. The CDR3 DNA is TGCAGCGCTCTTCCGGGACTCCAGAACACTGAAGCTTTCTTT. Its protein is CSALPGLQNTEAFF.

The chain combines TRBV4-1 with TRBJ1-1, with D hard to call. In germline, CDR1 is MGHRA, CDR2 YSYEKL. The CDR3 extends over 16 amino acids. The V end lost 2 bases, the J end lost 6 bases, and 19 bases lay between the germline ends. This chain's CDR3 is CASSQRTGEAGAEAFF. Here the CDR3 DNA reads TGCGCCAGCAGCCAAAGGACCGGAGAGGCTGGCGCTGAAGCTTTCTTT.

V gene TRBV30 combines with J gene TRBJ2-2; 7 bases are shared with TRBD2. Looked up from germline, CDR1 is GTSNPN and CDR2 is SVGIG (reference sequence). There are 15 residues in the CDR3. V shed 0 bases and J 7 bases; nucleotides not matched to a gene: 8. The CDR3 spells CAWSVRSGLDGELFF. The CDR3 bases are TGTGCCTGGAGTGTACGATCAGGACTAGACGGGGAGCTGTTTTTT.

The gene calls are TRBV15 and TRBJ1-2; D not resolved. V lost 5 bases to trimming and J lost 4 bases, with 17 bases between them. Per the germline V gene, CDR1 is LNHNV and CDR2 is YYDKDF (reference sequence). The CDR3 has 15 residues. The CDR3 DNA is TGTGCCACCAGCTTCGGTGGGCCGTACTCCTATGGCTACACCTTC. It codes for CATSFGGPYSYGYTF.

V is TRBV28 and J is TRBJ1-2; D possibly corresponds to TRBD1 (6 bases). Trimming took off 6 bases at V and 4 bases at J, with 18 bases between the two ends. This CDR3 region has 15 residues. Germline lookup yields CDR1 MDHEN and CDR2 SYDVKM. CDR3: CASRPGGPHPYGYTF. The DNA for the CDR3 is TGTGCCAGCAGGCCTGGGGGGCCACACCCCTATGGCTACACCTTC.

This CDR3 reads CASSEATRGGLGYTF. The CDR3 coding sequence is TGTGCCAGCAGTGAAGCGACCAGGGGCGGCCTGGGCTACACCTTC. This sequence joins TRBV2 and TRBJ1-2, with TRBD1 as a possible D gene (6 bases). CDR3 length: 15 amino acids. The germline V and J ends were trimmed by 0 bases and 8 bases, with 16 bases remaining between them. The germline V gene encodes CDR1 SNHLY and CDR2 FYNNEI.